This passage covers 17 T cell receptor beta chains from one sample sequenced in a study of patients and donors after allogeneic stem cell transplantation. MiXCR, run by TCRdb on the RT-PCR reads, gives a single entry per CDR3 protein. Of fewer than 500,000 distinct CDR3 sequences listed, roughly 17% were seen once; the top ten hold 6.5% to 7.5%. The sequenced sample consisted of blood, either unsorted or a sorted T cell fraction (not recorded which). These receptors originate from a human donor who was either an allogeneic HSCT recipient or a stem cell or donor lymphocyte infusion donor (not recorded which). It is not recorded whose cells these are; they may come from a transplant donor.

The rearrangement joins TRBV5-5 to TRBJ1-2; 8 nucleotides line up with TRBD1. This CDR3 contains 17 residues. CDR1 and CDR2 (germline): SGHKS, YYEKEE (reference sequence). Trimming removed 4 bases from V and 0 bases from J; junction bases left unmatched: 11. The chain's CDR3 is CASSKWTGMGSNYGYTF. In nucleotides, the CDR3 is TGTGCCAGCAGCAAATGGACAGGGATGGGGTCTAACTATGGCTACACCTTC.

The chain combines TRBV2 with TRBJ2-1; 8 bases fit TRBD2. Losses at the gene ends were 7 bases for V and 4 bases for J; bases not matched to a gene: 15. Germline V gives CDR1 SNHLY, CDR2 FYNNEI. This CDR3 region has 17 residues. The CDR3 spells CASIARAGALVYNEQFF. The DNA of the CDR3 is TGTGCCAGCATAGCTCGAGCGGGGGCCCTAGTATACAATGAGCAGTTCTTC.

The V and J genes are TRBV24-1 and TRBJ2-3; no definite D call. CDR3 length: 15 residues. V lost 0 bases, J lost 4 bases, and 10 bases lay in between. In germline, CDR1 is KGHDR, CDR2 SFDVKD. The CDR3 here is CATSDLRALPDTQYF. In DNA form, the CDR3 reads TGTGCCACCAGTGATTTGCGGGCCCTCCCAGATACGCAGTATTTT.

The chain employs TRBV6-2 or TRBV6-3 and TRBJ1-2, with 7 bases identical to TRBD1. Germline V CDR1 and CDR2: MNHEY, SVGEGT. V lost 1 base to trimming and J lost 6 bases; unmatched junction nucleotides: 8. The CDR3 extends over 15 amino acids. The CDR3 sequence is CASSYYPGQPNGYTF. The DNA for the CDR3 is TGTGCCAGCAGTTACTATCCGGGACAGCCAAATGGCTACACCTTC.

This clonotype was seen more than once but under ten times. The rearrangement joins TRBV7-3 to TRBJ2-1, with 10 positions matching TRBD2. The CDR3 consists of 17 residues. V shed 2 bases, J shed 0 bases, and the junction held 4 bases outside the gene matches. The germline gives CDR1 SGHTA, CDR2 FQGTGA. CDR3 residues: CASSLEAGGLSYNEQFF. The CDR3 nucleotides are TGTGCCAGCAGCTTAGAAGCGGGGGGGCTCTCCTACAATGAGCAGTTCTTC.

This clonotype was picked up many times. This chain uses TRBV7-9 with TRBJ2-7; 7 bases are shared with TRBD2. Germline CDR1 reads SEHNR; CDR2 reads FQNEAQ (reference sequence). The ends lost 3 bases at V and 4 bases at J; junction bases unmatched: 3. CDR3 size: 13 residues. The CDR3 protein is CASSFSGGYEQYF. CDR3 bases: TGTGCCAGCAGCTTTTCGGGGGGATACGAGCAGTACTTC.

The chain joins TRBV14 to TRBJ2-1; 9 nucleotides align to TRBD1. The CDR3 is 16 residues long. Per the germline V gene, CDR1 is SGHDN and CDR2 is FVKESK. Trimming cost V 2 bases and J 7 bases; bases outside gene matches: 9. The CDR3 DNA sequence: TGTGCCAGCAGCCAAAGATACAGGGGGCAGGGGAATGAGCAGTTCTTC. Protein: CASSQRYRGQGNEQFF.

This clonotype was seen ten or more times. The V gene is TRBV7-9, the J gene TRBJ2-3; D call uncertain. Germline CDR1 is SEHNR and CDR2 is FQNEAQ (reference sequence). V lost 5 bases to trimming and J lost 1 base, with 7 bases between them. CDR3 length: 13 residues. The CDR3 protein is CASSQGGTDTQYF. As DNA, the CDR3 is TGTGCCAGCAGCCAAGGAGGCACAGATACGCAGTATTTT.

This clonotype has only a few counts. V and J are TRBV7-3 and TRBJ1-3, with a weak D call TRBD1 (5 bases). The germline V gene encodes CDR1 SGHTA and CDR2 FQGTGA. Trimming removed 1 base at V and 0 bases at J, with 16 bases between. This CDR3 contains 18 residues. The CDR3 coding sequence is TGTGCCAGCAGCTTAAAGCCCCGTATGGGGGACTCTGGAAACACCATATATTTT. It is translated as CASSLKPRMGDSGNTIYF.

The rearrangement joins TRBV2 to TRBJ2-7; a weak D match, TRBD2 (6 bases). Germline lookup yields CDR1 SNHLY and CDR2 FYNNEI. The V end lost 5 bases, the J end lost 6 bases, and 29 bases lay between the germline ends. The CDR3 is 18 residues long. The CDR3: CASSPFQIWGEWAPEQYF. DNA for the CDR3: TGTGCCAGCAGTCCTTTTCAGATATGGGGGGAGTGGGCCCCCGAGCAGTACTTC.

This chain connects TRBV10-1 to TRBJ2-7; 10 bases line up with TRBD2. Germline CDR1 WNHNN, CDR2 SYGVQD (reference sequence). J was trimmed by 3 bases and V by 6 bases; bases with no gene match: 14. This CDR3 has 17 amino acids. The CDR3 sequence is CASRRTSGQFEVYEQYF. The CDR3 DNA follows: TGCGCCAGCAGGCGGACTAGCGGACAATTCGAGGTCTACGAGCAGTACTTC.

This clonotype has only a few counts. The chain combines TRBV12-5 with TRBJ1-4, with D possibly being TRBD1 (5 bases). This CDR3 contains 14 residues. From germline, CDR1 is LGHNT and CDR2 FRNRAP. Trimming pared 5 bases from V and 7 bases from J, leaving 14 bases between. For the CDR3, the DNA is TGTGCTAGTGGTCTGACGCAGGGTGGTGAAAAACTGTTTTTT. It codes for CASGLTQGGEKLFF.

The chain has TRBV5-1 and TRBJ2-5; 7 bases align to TRBD2. The V and J ends lost 1 base and 0 bases, in that order; junction bases with no gene match: 3. The CDR3 runs to 15 residues. Germline CDR1 reads SGHRS; CDR2 reads YFSETQ. Here the CDR3 reads CASSLLAVYQETQYF. CDR3 DNA sequence: TGCGCCAGCAGCTTGCTAGCGGTGTACCAAGAGACCCAGTACTTC.

This sequence joins TRBV7-9 and TRBJ1-2; a weak D match, TRBD1 (5 bases). The V and J ends lost 5 bases and 2 bases respectively, with 12 bases between them. CDR1 is SEHNR, CDR2 FQNEAQ, per germline (reference sequence). The CDR3 extends over 14 amino acids. CDR3 residues: CASSRVGGNYGYTF. The CDR3 DNA reads TGTGCCAGCAGCCGAGTTGGGGGAAACTATGGCTACACCTTC.

In this sample, this clonotype turned up many times. The rearrangement joins TRBV2 to TRBJ1-2, with D possibly matching TRBD1 (5 bases). Trimming took 4 bases from V and 5 from J, leaving 11 bases between them. CDR1 and CDR2 from the germline V gene are SNHLY and FYNNEI. The CDR3 spans 13 residues. CDR3 coding DNA: TGTGCCAGCAGTGGACAGATTCAATATGGCTACACCTTC. Amino acids: CASSGQIQYGYTF.

The table lists this clonotype with a few counts. J is TRBJ1-4 and V is TRBV10-2, with TRBD1 matching 7 bases. Trimming at V came to 3 bases and at J to 7 bases, leaving 2 bases not matched to a gene. In germline, CDR1 is WSHSY, CDR2 SAAADI. The CDR3 loop spans 13 amino acids. The CDR3 DNA sequence: TGCGCCAGCAGTGATTGGACAGGTGAAAAACTGTTTTTT. Translating gives CASSDWTGEKLFF.

In its sample, this clonotype was seen a few times. This chain joins TRBV3-1 and TRBJ1-4; D unclear. Trimming removed 4 bases from V and 7 bases from J, with 16 bases in between. CDR3 size: 15 residues. Germline V gene lookup returns CDR1 LGHDT and CDR2 YNNKEL (reference sequence). CDR3 residues: CASSRETLGGEKLFF. The CDR3 DNA is TGTGCCAGCAGCCGAGAGACACTGGGCGGTGAAAAACTGTTTTTT.